This entry features one T cell receptor beta chain sequence. Antigen unknown. Looked up from germline, CDR1 is SGDLS and CDR2 is YYNGEE. V lost 4 bases, J lost 3 bases, and 15 bases stayed unmatched. The CDR3 is made up of 18 amino acids. This entry comes from a study of neurological immune-mediated disorders. From 15-18 subjects, every sequencing run obtained over 190 million TCR-beta sequences. Each CDR3 protein is one row after TCRdb ran MiXCR on the 5' RACE reads. The table has about 49,000 distinct CDR3 sequences, 10% seen once. Time point specified: longitudinal time-point 1 (baseline). Unsorted libraries used 2 million PBMCs kept at -80 degrees C. Whole-study findings and limits: The greatest TCR clonal expansion appeared in HTLV-1-associated myelopathy and the smallest, falling below healthy controls, in multiple sclerosis.

Sample: PBMCs. J is TRBJ2-7 and V is TRBV9; 11 bases fit TRBD1. This clonotype was sampled from a woman aged 40-49 years in good health. The CDR3 DNA reads as TGTGCCAGCAGCCCTCTTGGTGGGACAGGGGGGACAGGCTACGAGCAGTACTTC. Translation gives CASSPLGGTGGTGYEQYF.